The 12 T cell receptor beta chains below were found in one sample sequenced in a study of T cell clones after liver transplantation. This table comes from immunoSEQ multiplex PCR, and its TCRdb copy is limited to in-frame clones, with some not included. Of fewer than 80,000 clones in the sample, under 90% are singletons; the top ten hold 2.1%. Sequenced material: CD4+ T cells from blood, taken around 50 months after liver transplant. Every receptor here comes from a human patient who received a liver transplant. Some T cells may be supplied by the graft donor.

V gene TRBV28 combines with J gene TRBJ1-2; D uncertain. The CDR3 length is 13 residues. Germline CDR1 reads MDHEN; CDR2 reads SYDVKM. V was cut by 5 bases and J by 1 base, with 8 bases left in between. This chain's CDR3 is CASSTHGNYGYTF. CDR3 nucleotides: TGTGCCAGCAGTACTCACGGTAACTATGGCTACACCTTC.

The chain couples TRBV4-3 to TRBJ2-5; tentative D call: TRBD1 (5 bases). Germline V gives CDR1 LGHNA, CDR2 YSLEER. This CDR3 is built from 16 residues. V was pared by 1 base and J by 7 bases, with 19 bases between. This chain's CDR3 is CASSQAGTGRVATQYF. As DNA, the CDR3 is TGCGCCAGCAGCCAAGCCGGAACAGGACGAGTTGCGACCCAGTACTTC.

The sample holds one count of this clone. The CDR3 DNA reads TGCGCCAGCAGCCAACGCCGGGACAGGGGTTGGGCAGATACGCAGTATTTT. It encodes CASSQRRDRGWADTQYF. V is TRBV4-1 and J is TRBJ2-3; TRBD1 agrees at 10 bases. This CDR3 has 17 amino acids. With V trimmed by 2 bases and J by 4 bases, 9 bases remained unmatched. Per germline, CDR1 MGHRA and CDR2 YSYEKL.

The J gene is TRBJ2-6, the V gene TRBV2; 12 bases align to TRBD1. The CDR3 length is 17 residues. Germline assignment: CDR1 SNHLY and CDR2 FYNNEI. Germline trimming cut 6 bases from V and 2 bases from J; bases unmatched to any gene: 5. CDR3 DNA sequence: TGTGCCAGCAGAAAAGGGACAGGGGGCACTGGGGCCAACGTCCTGACTTTC. This sequence encodes CASRKGTGGTGANVLTF.

The chain has TRBV11-1 and TRBJ2-7; 12 nucleotides align to TRBD1. J was trimmed by 4 bases and V by 5 bases; bases with no gene match: 9. Germline assignment: CDR1 SGHAT and CDR2 FQDESV (reference sequence). The CDR3 is 16 residues long. This CDR3 reads CASSASGTGGFYEQYF. CDR3 DNA sequence: TGTGCCAGCAGCGCGTCCGGGACAGGGGGCTTTTACGAGCAGTACTTC.

The chain recombines TRBV9 with TRBJ1-5; D is unresolved. Germline V gives CDR1 SGDLS, CDR2 YYNGEE. The CDR3 totals 14 residues. V was pared by 4 bases and J by 8 bases, with 16 bases between. The CDR3 DNA is TGTGCCAGCAGCCCTTGGACGGCCAAGGAGCCCCAGCATTTT. Its translation is CASSPWTAKEPQHF.

In this sample, this clone turned up a few times. This chain links TRBV2 with TRBJ1-2; 8 positions match TRBD1. CDR3 size: 15 residues. Trimming removed 1 base from V and 4 bases from J; junction bases left unmatched: 5. The germline CDR1 and CDR2 sequences are SNHLY and FYNNEI. This chain's CDR3 is CASSEGDRLVYGYTF. CDR3 nucleotide sequence: TGTGCCAGCAGTGAAGGGGACAGGTTGGTCTATGGCTACACCTTC.

V is TRBV29-1 and J is TRBJ2-1, with 7 bases that match TRBD2. The germline V gene has CDR1 SQVTM and CDR2 ANQGSEA. CDR3 length: 15 amino acids. With 6 bases clipped from V and 3 bases from J, the junction kept 11 bases outside the gene matches. This CDR3 is CSVPTIGGSYNEQFF. The CDR3 coding sequence is TGCAGCGTCCCGACAATTGGCGGGAGCTACAATGAGCAGTTCTTC.

The chain carries TRBV18 and TRBJ1-5; D is unclear. Germline V gene data show CDR1 as KGHSH and CDR2 as LQKENI. The CDR3 spans 12 residues. The V and J ends lost 5 bases and 7 bases respectively, with 9 bases between them. This CDR3 reads CASSAFEQPQHF. The CDR3, as DNA: TGTGCCAGCTCAGCGTTCGAACAGCCCCAGCATTTT. The full variable domain, with the rest looked up from reference TRBV18 and TRBJ1-5, is NAGVMQNPRHLVRRRGQEARLRCSPMKGHSHVYWYRQLPEEGLKFMVYLQKENIIDESGMPKERFSAEFPKEGPSILRIQQVVRGDSAAYFCASSAFEQPQHFGDGTRLSIL.

This clone was found a few times. Other DNA variants within this sample encode the same CDR3. V and J are TRBV7-2 and TRBJ2-3; 10 bases fit TRBD2. This CDR3 spans 16 amino acids. CDR1 and CDR2 (germline): SGHTA, FQGNSA. V gave up 3 bases and J gave up 4 bases; unmatched junction bases: 7. The CDR3: CASSFFSGGRADTQYF. DNA for the CDR3: TGTGCCAGCAGCTTTTTTAGCGGGGGGCGGGCAGATACGCAGTATTTT.

This clone was seen just once. V gene TRBV5-6 combines with J gene TRBJ2-7, with TRBD2 matching 13 bases. V gave up 5 bases and J gave up 3 bases; unmatched junction bases: 2. Germline CDR1 SGHDT, CDR2 YYEEEE. This CDR3 has 14 amino acids. As DNA, the CDR3 is TGTGCCAGCAGACGGACTAGCGGGAGCTACGAGCAGTACTTC. Its protein is CASRRTSGSYEQYF.

This chain connects TRBV2 to TRBJ2-1; unclear D gene. Germline assignment: CDR1 SNHLY and CDR2 FYNNEI. This CDR3 is 15 amino acids long. Trimming took off 4 bases at V and 4 bases at J, with 14 bases between the two ends. The CDR3 region is CASSASQVGYNEQFF. CDR3 coding DNA: TGTGCCAGCAGTGCCAGTCAGGTCGGATACAATGAGCAGTTCTTC. The variable domain in full, with the rest retrieved from reference TRBV2 and TRBJ2-1, is EPEVTQTPSHQVTQMGQEVILRCVPISNHLYFYWYRQILGQKVEFLVSFYNNEISEKSEIFDDQFSVERPDGSNFTLKIRSTKLEDSAMYFCASSASQVGYNEQFFGPGTRLTVL.